Here is one TCR beta chain with its context. Germline CDR1 is LNHDA and CDR2 is SQIVND (reference sequence). There are 15 residues in the CDR3. Trimming removed 3 bases from V and 4 bases from J, with 10 bases in between. This sample is part of a study of blood T cell repertoires in COVID-19. On the study more broadly: The cDNA or gDNA used as material had been derived from T cells, B-cell-depleted T cells, or PBMCs.

Original handling: The assay estimated nucleated cells by amplifying reference gene primers. The assay was immunoSEQ multiplex PCR, and TCRdb's table has in-frame clones only and misses some. V and J calls and clone size follow that table, whereas D and trimming were derived from the DNA. Among under 200,000 clones, less than 90% were seen once, and the ten largest hold about 2%. The chain carries TRBV19 and TRBJ2-6; TRBD1 might be the D (6 bases). The specimen sequenced was peripheral blood. This sequence originates from a man aged 70 or older with active or convalescent COVID-19. The CDR3 loop reads CASSIPTGGANVLTF. For the CDR3, the DNA is TGTGCCAGTAGTATTCCTACAGGGGGGGCCAACGTCCTGACTTTC. Combining the CDR3 with reference TRBV19 and TRBJ2-6 gives the whole variable domain DGGITQSPKYLFRKEGQNVTLSCEQNLNHDAMYWYRQDPGQGLRLIYYSQIVNDFQKGDIAEGYSVSREKKESFPLTVTSAQKNPTAFYLCASSIPTGGANVLTFGAGSRLTVL.